This T cell receptor beta chain was retrieved from a study of T cell responses to AZD1222 COVID-19 vaccine. Study-wide findings and caveats: Spike as a whole was targeted by vaccine-associated CD4 TCRs, dominant at 160-218 and 743-854.

This CDR3 has 15 amino acids. The V gene lost 2 bases and the J gene lost 4 bases, with 14 bases spanning the gap. Germline assignment: CDR1 LGHDT and CDR2 YNNKEL (reference sequence). Clones were read by immunoSEQ multiplex PCR, and TCRdb kept only the in-frame ones, dropping some. The sample carries roughly 200,000 clones, about nine tenths recorded once. As to this clone: The antigen remains undetermined.

The input for sequencing was peripheral blood, taken 28 days after the second AZD1222 dose. The rearrangement uses TRBV3-1 (or the pseudogene TRBV3-2) and TRBJ1-1, with D perhaps TRBD1 (5 bases). This clonotype was obtained from an adult who received the AZD1222 COVID-19 vaccine. CDR3 amino acids: CASSQRMVGGTEAFF. DNA of the CDR3: TGTGCCAGCAGCCAAAGGATGGTGGGGGGCACTGAAGCTTTCTTT.